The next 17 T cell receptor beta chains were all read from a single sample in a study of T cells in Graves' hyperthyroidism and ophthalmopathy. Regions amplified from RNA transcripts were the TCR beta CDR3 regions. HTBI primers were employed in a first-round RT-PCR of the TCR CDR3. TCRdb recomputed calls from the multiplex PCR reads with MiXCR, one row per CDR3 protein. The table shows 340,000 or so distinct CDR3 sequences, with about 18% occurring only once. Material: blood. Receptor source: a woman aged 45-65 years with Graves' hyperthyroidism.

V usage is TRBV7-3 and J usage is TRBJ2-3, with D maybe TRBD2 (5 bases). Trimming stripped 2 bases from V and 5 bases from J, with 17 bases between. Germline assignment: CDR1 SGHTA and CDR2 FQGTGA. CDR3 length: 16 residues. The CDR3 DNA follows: TGTGCCAGCAGCTTAGAACCGGGGATCGGCATAGATACGCAGTATTTT. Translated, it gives CASSLEPGIGIDTQYF.

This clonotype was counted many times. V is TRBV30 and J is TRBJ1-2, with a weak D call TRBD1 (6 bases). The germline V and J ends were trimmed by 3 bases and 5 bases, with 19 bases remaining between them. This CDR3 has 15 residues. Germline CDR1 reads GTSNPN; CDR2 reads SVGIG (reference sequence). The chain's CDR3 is CAWSLVQGAAYGYTF. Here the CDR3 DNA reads TGTGCCTGGAGCTTAGTACAGGGAGCGGCTTATGGCTACACCTTC.

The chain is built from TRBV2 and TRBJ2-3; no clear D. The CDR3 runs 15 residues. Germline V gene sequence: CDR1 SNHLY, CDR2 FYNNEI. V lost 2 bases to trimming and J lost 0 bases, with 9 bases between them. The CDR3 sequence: CASSELMSSTDTQYF. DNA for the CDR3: TGTGCCAGCAGTGAATTGATGTCTAGCACAGATACGCAGTATTTT.

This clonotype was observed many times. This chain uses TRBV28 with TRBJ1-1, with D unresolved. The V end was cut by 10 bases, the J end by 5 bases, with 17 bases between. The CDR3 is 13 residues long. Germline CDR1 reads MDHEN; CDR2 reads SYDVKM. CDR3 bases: TGTGCCACCCGCCGCAAGGGCGGTACTGAAGCTTTCTTT. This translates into CATRRKGGTEAFF.

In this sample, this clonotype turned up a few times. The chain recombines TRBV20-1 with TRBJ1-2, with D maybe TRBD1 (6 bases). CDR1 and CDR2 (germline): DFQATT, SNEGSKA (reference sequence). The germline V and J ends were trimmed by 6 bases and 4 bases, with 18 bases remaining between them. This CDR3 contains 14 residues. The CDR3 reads CSAAPGRTVYGYTF. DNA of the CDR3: TGCAGTGCAGCGCCGGGACGGACAGTCTATGGCTACACCTTC.

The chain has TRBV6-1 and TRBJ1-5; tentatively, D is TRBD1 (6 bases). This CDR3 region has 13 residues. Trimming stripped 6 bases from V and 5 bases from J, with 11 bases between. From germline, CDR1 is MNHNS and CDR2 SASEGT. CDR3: CASRGGADQPQHF. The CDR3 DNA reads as TGTGCCAGCAGGGGGGGGGCGGATCAGCCCCAGCATTTT.

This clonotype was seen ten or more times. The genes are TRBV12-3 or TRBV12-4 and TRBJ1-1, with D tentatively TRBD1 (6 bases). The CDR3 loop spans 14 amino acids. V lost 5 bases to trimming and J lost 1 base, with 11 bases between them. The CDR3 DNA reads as TGTGCCAGCAGTCGGGCAGGGGAGAACACTGAAGCTTTCTTT. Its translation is CASSRAGENTEAFF.

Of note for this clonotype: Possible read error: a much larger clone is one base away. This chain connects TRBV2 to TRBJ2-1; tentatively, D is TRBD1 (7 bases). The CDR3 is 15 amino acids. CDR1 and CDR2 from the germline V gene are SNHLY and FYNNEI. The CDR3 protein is CASSVGGGPYNEQSF. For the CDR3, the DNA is TGTGCCAGCAGTGTAGGAGGGGGCCCCTACAATGAGCAGTCCTTC. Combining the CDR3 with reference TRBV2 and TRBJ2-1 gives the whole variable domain EPEVTQTPSHQVTQMGQEVILRCVPISNHLYFYWYRQILGQKVEFLVSFYNNEISEKSEIFDDQFSVERPDGSNFTLKIRSTKLEDSAMYFCASSVGGGPYNEQSFGPGTRLTVL.

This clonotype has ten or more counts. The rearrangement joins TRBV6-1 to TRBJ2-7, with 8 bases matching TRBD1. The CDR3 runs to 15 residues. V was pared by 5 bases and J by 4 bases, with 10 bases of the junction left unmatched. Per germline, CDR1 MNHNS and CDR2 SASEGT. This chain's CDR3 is CASSRPGQEQYEQYF. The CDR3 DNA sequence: TGTGCCAGCAGTCGGCCGGGACAGGAACAGTACGAGCAGTACTTC.

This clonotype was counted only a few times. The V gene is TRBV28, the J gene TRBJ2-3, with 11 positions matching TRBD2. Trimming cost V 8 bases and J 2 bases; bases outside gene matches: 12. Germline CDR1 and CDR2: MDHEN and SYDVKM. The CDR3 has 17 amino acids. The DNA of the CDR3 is TGTGCCAGCGGACCGGGGGGGACTAGCGGATACACAGATACGCAGTATTTT. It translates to CASGPGGTSGYTDTQYF. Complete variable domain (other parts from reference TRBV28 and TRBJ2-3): DVKVTQSSRYLVKRTGEKVFLECVQDMDHENMFWYRQDPGLGLRLIYFSYDVKMKEKGDIPEGYSVSREKKERFSLILESASTNQTSMYLCASGPGGTSGYTDTQYFGPGTRLTVL.

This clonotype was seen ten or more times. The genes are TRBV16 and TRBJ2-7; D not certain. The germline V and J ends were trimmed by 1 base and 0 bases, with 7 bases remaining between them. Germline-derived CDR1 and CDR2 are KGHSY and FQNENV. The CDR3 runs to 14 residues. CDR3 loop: CASSQWLVSYEQYF. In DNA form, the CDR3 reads TGTGCCAGCAGCCAATGGCTAGTCTCCTACGAGCAGTACTTC. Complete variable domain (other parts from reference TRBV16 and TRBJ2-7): GEEVAQTPKHLVRGEGQKAKLYCAPIKGHSYVFWYQQVLKNEFKFLISFQNENVFDETGMPKERFSAKCLPNSPCSLEIQATKLEDSAVYFCASSQWLVSYEQYFGPGTRLTVT.

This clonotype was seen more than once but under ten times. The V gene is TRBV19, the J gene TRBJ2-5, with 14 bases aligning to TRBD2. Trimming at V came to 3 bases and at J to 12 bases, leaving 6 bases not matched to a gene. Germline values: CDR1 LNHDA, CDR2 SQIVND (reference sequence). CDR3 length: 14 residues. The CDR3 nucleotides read TGTGCCAGTAGTATGGGACTAGCGGGAGTGCGAAAGTACTTC. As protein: CASSMGLAGVRKYF.

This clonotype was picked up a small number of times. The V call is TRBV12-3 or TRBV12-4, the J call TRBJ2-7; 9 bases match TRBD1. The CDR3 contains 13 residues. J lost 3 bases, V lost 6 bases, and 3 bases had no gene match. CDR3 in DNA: TGTGCCAGCAGCAGGACAGGGGACTACGAGCAGTACGTC. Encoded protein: CASSRTGDYEQYV.

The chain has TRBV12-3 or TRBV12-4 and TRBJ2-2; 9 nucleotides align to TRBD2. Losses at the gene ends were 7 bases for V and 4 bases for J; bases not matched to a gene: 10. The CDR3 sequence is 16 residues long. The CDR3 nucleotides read TGTGCCAGCACTCCCTTAGCGGGGGCGGGCACCGGGGAGCTGTTTTTT. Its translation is CASTPLAGAGTGELFF.

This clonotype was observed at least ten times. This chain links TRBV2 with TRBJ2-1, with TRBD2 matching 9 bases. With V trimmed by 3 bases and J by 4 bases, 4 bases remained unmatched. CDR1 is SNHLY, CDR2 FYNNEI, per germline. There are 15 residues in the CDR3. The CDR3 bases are TGTGCCAGCAGTGAGAGACTAGCGGCGTACAATGAGCAGTTCTTC. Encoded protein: CASSERLAAYNEQFF. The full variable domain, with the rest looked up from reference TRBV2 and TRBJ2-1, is EPEVTQTPSHQVTQMGQEVILRCVPISNHLYFYWYRQILGQKVEFLVSFYNNEISEKSEIFDDQFSVERPDGSNFTLKIRSTKLEDSAMYFCASSERLAAYNEQFFGPGTRLTVL.

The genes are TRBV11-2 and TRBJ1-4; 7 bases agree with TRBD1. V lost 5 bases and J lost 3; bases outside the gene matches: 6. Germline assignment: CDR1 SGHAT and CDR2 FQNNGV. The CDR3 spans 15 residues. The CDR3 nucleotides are TGTGCCAGCAGCACCCTGGACAGGTCTAATGAAAAACTGTTTTTT. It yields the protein CASSTLDRSNEKLFF.

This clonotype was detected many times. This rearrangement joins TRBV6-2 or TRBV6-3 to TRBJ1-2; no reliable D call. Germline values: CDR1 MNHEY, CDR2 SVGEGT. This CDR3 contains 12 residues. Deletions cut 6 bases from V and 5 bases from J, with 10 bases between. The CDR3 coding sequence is TGTGCCAGCAGCCGAGACACTTATGGCTACACCTTC. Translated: CASSRDTYGYTF.